The clone carrying this TCR beta chain was counted a single time. The source of the sample is a study of blood T cell repertoires in COVID-19. At the level of the study: Sites in the United States, Italy and Spain provided acute and convalescent COVID-19 samples. From T cells, B-cell-depleted T cells, or PBMCs came the material, which was cDNA or gDNA.

Generated by immunoSEQ multiplex PCR, the TCRdb table keeps only in-frame clones and is missing some. The sample records approximately 120,000 clones, roughly 75% being singletons. The V end was cut by 7 bases, the J end by 4 bases, with 16 bases between. CDR3 size: 14 residues. Germline CDR1 reads SGHRS; CDR2 reads YFSETQ. The chain employs TRBV5-1 and TRBJ2-3; possibly TRBD1 for D (6 bases). Sequenced input: peripheral blood. The receptor comes from a human donor in a cohort sampled during active or convalescent COVID-19. DNA for the CDR3: TGCGCCAGCGCCGTACAGGGATGGGCAGATACGCAGTATTTT. This codes for CASAVQGWADTQYF.